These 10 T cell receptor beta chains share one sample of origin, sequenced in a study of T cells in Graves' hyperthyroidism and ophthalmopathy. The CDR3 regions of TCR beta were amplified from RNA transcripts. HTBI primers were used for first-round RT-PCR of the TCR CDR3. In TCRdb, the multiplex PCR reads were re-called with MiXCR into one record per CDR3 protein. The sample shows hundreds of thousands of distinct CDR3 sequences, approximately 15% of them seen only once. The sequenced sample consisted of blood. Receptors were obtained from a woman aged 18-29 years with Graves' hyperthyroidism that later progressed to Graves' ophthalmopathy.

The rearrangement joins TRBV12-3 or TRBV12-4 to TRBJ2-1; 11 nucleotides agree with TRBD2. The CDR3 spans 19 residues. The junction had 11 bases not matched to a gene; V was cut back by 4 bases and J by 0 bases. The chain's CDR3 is CASSSPTSGTGSSYNEQFF. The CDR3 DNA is TGTGCCAGCAGTTCCCCGACTAGCGGGACGGGGAGCTCCTACAATGAGCAGTTCTTC.

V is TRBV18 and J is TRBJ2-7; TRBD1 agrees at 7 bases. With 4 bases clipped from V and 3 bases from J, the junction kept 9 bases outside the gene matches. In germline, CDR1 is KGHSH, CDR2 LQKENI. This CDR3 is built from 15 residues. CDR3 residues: CASSRSGTVSYEQYF. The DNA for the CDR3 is TGTGCCAGCTCACGATCCGGGACAGTTAGCTACGAGCAGTACTTC.

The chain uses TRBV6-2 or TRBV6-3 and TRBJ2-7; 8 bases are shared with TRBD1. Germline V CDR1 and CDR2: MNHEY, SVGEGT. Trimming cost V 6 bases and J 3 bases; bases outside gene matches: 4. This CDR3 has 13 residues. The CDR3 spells CASSDRGDYEQYF. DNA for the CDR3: TGTGCCAGCAGCGACAGGGGAGACTACGAGCAGTACTTC.

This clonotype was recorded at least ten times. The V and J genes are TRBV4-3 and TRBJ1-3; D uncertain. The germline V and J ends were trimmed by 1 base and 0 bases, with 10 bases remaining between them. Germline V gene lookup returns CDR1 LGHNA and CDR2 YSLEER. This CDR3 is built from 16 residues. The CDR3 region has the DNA TGCGCCAGCAGCCAAGGCCCAGATGGCTCTGGAAACACCATATATTTT. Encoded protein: CASSQGPDGSGNTIYF.

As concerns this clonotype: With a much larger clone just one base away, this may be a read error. CDR3 nucleotides: TGCGCCAGCAGGCAAGACCCGAGCACTGAAGCTTTCTTT. This codes for CASRQDPSTEAFF. V and J are TRBV4-1 and TRBJ1-1; D gene unclear. The CDR3 spans 13 residues. Looked up from germline, CDR1 is MGHRA and CDR2 is YSYEKL.

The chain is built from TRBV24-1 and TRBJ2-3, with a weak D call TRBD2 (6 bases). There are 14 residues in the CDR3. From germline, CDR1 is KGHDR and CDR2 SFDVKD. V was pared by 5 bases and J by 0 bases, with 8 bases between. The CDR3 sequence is CATSVGRSTDTQYF. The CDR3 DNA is TGTGCCACCAGTGTGGGGAGGAGCACAGATACGCAGTATTTT.

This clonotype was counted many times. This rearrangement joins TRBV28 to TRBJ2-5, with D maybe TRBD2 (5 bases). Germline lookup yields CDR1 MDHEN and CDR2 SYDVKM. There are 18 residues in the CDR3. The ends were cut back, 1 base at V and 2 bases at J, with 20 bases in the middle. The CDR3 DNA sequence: TGTGCCAGCAGTTTATTGGTGGGCGGAGGAGCGGATCAAGAGACCCAGTACTTC. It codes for CASSLLVGGGADQETQYF. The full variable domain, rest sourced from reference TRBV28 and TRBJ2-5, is DVKVTQSSRYLVKRTGEKVFLECVQDMDHENMFWYRQDPGLGLRLIYFSYDVKMKEKGDIPEGYSVSREKKERFSLILESASTNQTSMYLCASSLLVGGGADQETQYFGPGTRLLVL.

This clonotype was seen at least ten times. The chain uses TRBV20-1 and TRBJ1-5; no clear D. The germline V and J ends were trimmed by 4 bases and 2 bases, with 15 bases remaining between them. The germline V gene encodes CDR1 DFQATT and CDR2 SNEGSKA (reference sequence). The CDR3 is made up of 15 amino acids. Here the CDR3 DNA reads TGCAGTGCTACCCCTACCGACTACGGCAATCAGCCCCAGCATTTT. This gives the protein CSATPTDYGNQPQHF.

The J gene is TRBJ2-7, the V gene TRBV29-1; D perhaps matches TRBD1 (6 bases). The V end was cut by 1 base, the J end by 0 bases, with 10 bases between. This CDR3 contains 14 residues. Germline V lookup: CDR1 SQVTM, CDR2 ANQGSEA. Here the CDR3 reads CSVEVGRGSYEQYF. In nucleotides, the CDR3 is TGCAGCGTTGAAGTAGGCAGGGGCTCCTACGAGCAGTACTTC.

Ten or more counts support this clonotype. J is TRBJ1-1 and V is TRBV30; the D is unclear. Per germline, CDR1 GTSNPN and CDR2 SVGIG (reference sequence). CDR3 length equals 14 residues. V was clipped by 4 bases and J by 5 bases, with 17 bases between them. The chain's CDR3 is CAWTLDPKATEAFF. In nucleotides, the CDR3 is TGTGCCTGGACTCTGGATCCTAAAGCAACTGAAGCTTTCTTT.